These 17 T cell receptor beta chains came from one sample sequenced in a study of blood T cell repertoires in COVID-19. Libraries were prepared by immunoSEQ multiplex PCR; TCRdb keeps only in-frame clonotypes and omits some of them. The profile shows roughly 250,000 clones, roughly 84% of them singletons. Specimen: peripheral blood. The receptors originated from a person between 65 and 80 years old with COVID-19, enrolled during active disease.

This clone turned up a few times. The chain uses TRBV24-1 and TRBJ2-7; perhaps TRBD1 as D (5 bases). The germline gives CDR1 KGHDR, CDR2 SFDVKD. Trimming pared 4 bases from V and 3 bases from J, leaving 9 bases between. CDR3 size: 13 residues. As DNA, the CDR3 is TGTGCCACCAGTGACAGGGCCGACTACGAGCAGTACTTC. Protein: CATSDRADYEQYF.

This clone was seen a single time. The J gene is TRBJ2-1, the V gene TRBV4-1; TRBD2 matches at 9 bases. Germline CDR1 reads MGHRA; CDR2 reads YSYEKL. The V and J ends lost 0 bases and 4 bases, in that order; junction bases with no gene match: 7. The CDR3 covers 17 residues. The CDR3 loop is CASSQDGGGARYNEQFF. CDR3 bases: TGCGCCAGCAGCCAAGACGGCGGGGGGGCCCGGTACAATGAGCAGTTCTTC.

V gene TRBV4-3 combines with J gene TRBJ1-4; D remains unclear. V shed 1 base and J shed 4 bases, with 10 bases lying between them. CDR3 length equals 15 residues. Germline V gene data show CDR1 as LGHNA and CDR2 as YSLEER. This CDR3 is CASSQGTGYNEKLFF. The CDR3 DNA is TGCGCCAGCAGCCAAGGCACGGGGTATAATGAAAAACTGTTTTTT.

The genes are TRBV5-4 and TRBJ2-3, with 12 bases identical to TRBD2. The CDR3 extends over 17 amino acids. Germline-derived CDR1 and CDR2 are SGHNT and YYREEE (reference sequence). With 0 bases clipped from V and 3 bases from J, the junction kept 5 bases outside the gene matches. CDR3 nucleotides: TGTGCCAGCAGCTTGGGCCTAGCGGGGGGGGTAACAGATACGCAGTATTTT. It specifies CASSLGLAGGVTDTQYF.

This sequence joins TRBV19 and TRBJ1-1; a weak D match, TRBD1 (5 bases). CDR3 length: 14 amino acids. The germline CDR1 and CDR2 sequences are LNHDA and SQIVND (reference sequence). Trimming stripped 5 bases from V and 5 bases from J, with 15 bases between. The CDR3, as DNA: TGTGCCAGTAGTTCCCCAGGGCGGCGGACTGAAGCTTTCTTT. The encoded protein is CASSSPGRRTEAFF.

The chain links TRBV5-1 to TRBJ1-2; TRBD1 is a possible D gene (5 bases). The ends were cut back, 4 bases at V and 8 bases at J, with 15 bases in the middle. CDR1 is SGHRS, CDR2 YFSETQ, per germline. This CDR3 is 13 amino acids long. CDR3 nucleotides: TGCGCCAGCAGCGAGACGGGGGATTGGGGCTACACCTTC. As protein: CASSETGDWGYTF.

The rearrangement links TRBV19 to TRBJ2-5, with 7 bases that match TRBD1. The ends lost 7 bases at V and 5 bases at J; junction bases unmatched: 7. The CDR3 loop spans 13 amino acids. The germline V gene encodes CDR1 LNHDA and CDR2 SQIVND (reference sequence). The CDR3 loop reads CASTTGERETQYF. CDR3 in DNA: TGTGCCAGTACTACAGGGGAGCGCGAGACCCAGTACTTC. Variable domain in full (rest from reference TRBV19 and TRBJ2-5): DGGITQSPKYLFRKEGQNVTLSCEQNLNHDAMYWYRQDPGQGLRLIYYSQIVNDFQKGDIAEGYSVSREKKESFPLTVTSAQKNPTAFYLCASTTGERETQYFGPGTRLLVL.

The rearrangement links TRBV5-1 to TRBJ2-1, with TRBD1 matching over 8 bases. V shed 2 bases, J shed 10 bases, and the junction held 5 bases outside the gene matches. Germline V CDR1 and CDR2: SGHRS, YFSETQ. This CDR3 is built from 13 residues. CDR3 in DNA: TGCGCCAGCAGCTTACCAGGGGGCGCGGAGCAGTTCTTC. It specifies CASSLPGGAEQFF. The whole variable domain, filled in from reference TRBV5-1 and TRBJ2-1, reads KAGVTQTPRYLIKTRGQQVTLSCSPISGHRSVSWYQQTPGQGLQFLFEYFSETQRNKGNFPGRFSGRQFSNSRSEMNVSTLELGDSALYLCASSLPGGAEQFFGPGTRLTVL.

The CDR3 DNA is TGCGCCAGCAGCCGGAGTTTCGGGGGGGTCTACGAGCAGTACTTC. As protein: CASSRSFGGVYEQYF. The chain recombines TRBV4-3 with TRBJ2-7; 8 nucleotides line up with TRBD2. The CDR3 totals 15 residues. Trimming cost V 4 bases and J 3 bases; bases outside gene matches: 8. From germline, CDR1 is LGHNA and CDR2 YSLEER.

The J gene is TRBJ1-3, the V gene TRBV27; a weak D match, TRBD1 (6 bases). V was clipped by 8 bases and J by 2 bases, with 16 bases between them. This CDR3 is 15 amino acids long. Germline V CDR1 and CDR2: MNHEY, SMNVEV (reference sequence). The CDR3 loop is CASRAGTFPGNTIYF. Written as DNA, the CDR3 is TGTGCCAGCCGCGCCGGGACATTCCCTGGAAACACCATATATTTT.

This chain connects TRBV10-1 to TRBJ1-4, with D perhaps TRBD1 (5 bases). Deletions cut 2 bases from V and 8 bases from J, with 9 bases between. The CDR3 length is 13 residues. Germline CDR1 is WNHNN and CDR2 is SYGVQD (reference sequence). CDR3 DNA sequence: TGCGCCAGCAGTGAGATGGAGGGGGAAAAACTGTTTTTT. It yields the protein CASSEMEGEKLFF.

This chain connects TRBV19 to TRBJ1-1, with 7 positions matching TRBD1. V was clipped by 10 bases and J by 4 bases; unmatched bases: 6. Germline values: CDR1 LNHDA, CDR2 SQIVND (reference sequence). The CDR3 has 12 residues. CDR3 bases: TGTGCCACGACAGGGTATGTCACTGAAGCTTTCTTT. It encodes CATTGYVTEAFF. Looking up the rest from reference TRBV19 and TRBJ1-1 gives the full variable domain: DGGITQSPKYLFRKEGQNVTLSCEQNLNHDAMYWYRQDPGQGLRLIYYSQIVNDFQKGDIAEGYSVSREKKESFPLTVTSAQKNPTAFYLCATTGYVTEAFFGQGTRLTVV.

The J gene is TRBJ2-2, the V gene TRBV7-9, with TRBD2 as a possible D gene (7 bases). This CDR3 region has 15 residues. Germline loops: CDR1 SEHNR, CDR2 FQNEAQ (reference sequence). Trimming pared 10 bases from V and 2 bases from J, leaving 17 bases between. CDR3 sequence (DNA): TGTGCCACCCGGTGGGGGGGGCTTAACACCGGGGAGCTGTTTTTT. As protein: CATRWGGLNTGELFF.

The chain uses TRBV7-2 and TRBJ2-1, with 7 bases matching TRBD2. Germline lookup yields CDR1 SGHTA and CDR2 FQGNSA. V lost 5 bases and J lost 6; bases outside the gene matches: 4. This CDR3 has 13 amino acids. CDR3 DNA sequence: TGTGCCAGCAGCCCAAGACTAGCCAATGAGCAGTTCTTC. Amino acid sequence: CASSPRLANEQFF.

The chain is built from TRBV4-2 and TRBJ1-4; D is perhaps TRBD1 (5 bases). Per germline, CDR1 LGHNA and CDR2 YNFKEQ. CDR3 length: 15 residues. Between the trimmed V and J ends, which lost 4 bases and 5 bases, there was a span of 14 bases. The CDR3 loop is CASSPHRTANEKLFF. CDR3 nucleotides: TGTGCCAGCAGCCCCCACAGGACGGCCAATGAAAAACTGTTTTTT.

The rearrangement joins TRBV7-8 to TRBJ2-2, with D maybe TRBD1 (6 bases). The germline V gene has CDR1 SGHVS and CDR2 FQNEAQ. The CDR3 extends over 16 amino acids. Trimming removed 2 bases from V and 1 base from J, with 11 bases in between. The CDR3 loop reads CASSLRNRENTGELFF. DNA of the CDR3: TGTGCCAGCAGCTTACGAAACAGGGAGAACACCGGGGAGCTGTTTTTT.

This clone was counted a few times. The chain carries TRBV28 and TRBJ2-5; TRBD1 agrees at 8 bases. Germline CDR1 MDHEN, CDR2 SYDVKM. The CDR3 has 15 amino acids. V lost 6 bases to trimming and J lost 2 bases; unmatched junction nucleotides: 8. The CDR3 loop reads CASSIQTGGQETQYF. The CDR3 region has the DNA TGTGCCAGCAGCATCCAAACAGGGGGTCAAGAGACCCAGTACTTC.